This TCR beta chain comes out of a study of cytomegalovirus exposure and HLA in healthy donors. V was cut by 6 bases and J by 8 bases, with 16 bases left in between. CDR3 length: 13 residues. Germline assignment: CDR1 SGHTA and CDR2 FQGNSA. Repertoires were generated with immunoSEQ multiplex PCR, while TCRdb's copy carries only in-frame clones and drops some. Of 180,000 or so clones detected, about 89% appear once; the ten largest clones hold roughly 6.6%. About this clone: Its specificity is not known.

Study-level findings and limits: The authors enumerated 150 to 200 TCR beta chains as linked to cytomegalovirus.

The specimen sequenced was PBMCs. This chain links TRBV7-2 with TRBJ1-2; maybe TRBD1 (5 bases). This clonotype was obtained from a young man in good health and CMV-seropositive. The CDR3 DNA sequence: TGTGCCAGCAGGAACGGGACTTCTTTAGGCTACACCTTC. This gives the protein CASRNGTSLGYTF.